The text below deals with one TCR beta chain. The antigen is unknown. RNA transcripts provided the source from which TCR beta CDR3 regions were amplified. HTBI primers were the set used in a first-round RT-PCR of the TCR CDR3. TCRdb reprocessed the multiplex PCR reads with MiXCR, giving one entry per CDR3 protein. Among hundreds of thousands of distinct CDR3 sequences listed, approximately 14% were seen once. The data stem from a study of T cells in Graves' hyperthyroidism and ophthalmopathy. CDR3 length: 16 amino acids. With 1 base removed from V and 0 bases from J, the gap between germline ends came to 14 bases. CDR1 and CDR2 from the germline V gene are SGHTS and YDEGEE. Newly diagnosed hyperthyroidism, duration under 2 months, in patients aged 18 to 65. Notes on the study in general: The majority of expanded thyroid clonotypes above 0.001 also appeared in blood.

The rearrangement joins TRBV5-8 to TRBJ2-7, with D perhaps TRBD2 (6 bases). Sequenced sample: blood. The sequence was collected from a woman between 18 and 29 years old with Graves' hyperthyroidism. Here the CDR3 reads CASSLRGGVSSYEQYF. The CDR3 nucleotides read TGTGCCAGCAGCTTGAGGGGAGGCGTGAGCTCCTACGAGCAGTACTTC.